The 8 T cell receptor beta chains given below trace back to one sample, sequenced in a study of shared clonotypes between healthy human individuals. This table comes from immunoSEQ multiplex PCR, and its TCRdb copy is limited to in-frame clones, with some not included. The table lists about 980,000 clones, around three quarters of them singletons. The sequenced material came from memory CD4+ T cells sorted from blood. Stated subset: CD45RA-negative fraction. These receptors originate from a man between 18 and 29 years old in good health.

The rearrangement joins TRBV28 to TRBJ1-4, with 7 positions matching TRBD1. V trimming: 3 bases; J trimming: 7 bases; junction bases outside the gene matches: 8. The CDR3 length is 15 residues. Germline V gene lookup returns CDR1 MDHEN and CDR2 SYDVKM. CDR3 nucleotide sequence: TGTGCCAGCAGTTTTCGGAACAGGGGCGGTGAAAAACTGTTTTTT. It specifies CASSFRNRGGEKLFF.

This chain connects TRBV2 to TRBJ2-1, with TRBD2 identical over 10 bases. The V gene end was trimmed by 6 bases and the J gene end by 8 bases; junction bases not matched to a gene: 7. Germline loops: CDR1 SNHLY, CDR2 FYNNEI. This CDR3 has 14 residues. CDR3 residues: CASRTGTSVYEQFF. CDR3 sequence (DNA): TGTGCCAGCAGGACCGGGACTAGCGTCTATGAGCAGTTCTTC.

The chain has TRBV21-1 and TRBJ2-7; TRBD1 reflects the table's D call only, with no check against the DNA. TRBV21-1 represents a pseudogene. This CDR3 is 15 amino acids long. The CDR3 region has the DNA TGTGCCAGCAGATCAGGCTTCCAGGACTCCTACGAGCAGTACTTC. Its translation: CASRSGFQDSYEQYF.

The J gene is TRBJ2-1, the V gene TRBV7-9; TRBD2 aligns across 9 bases. In germline, CDR1 is SEHNR, CDR2 FQNEAQ (reference sequence). V trimming: 1 base; J trimming: 8 bases; junction bases outside the gene matches: 6. This CDR3 has 15 residues. CDR3 DNA: TGTGCCAGCAGCTTAGAGGGCGGGAGGGCGGATGAGCAGTTCTTC. It yields the protein CASSLEGGRADEQFF.

The chain employs TRBV5-4 and TRBJ2-5; D is unresolved. CDR1 and CDR2 (germline): SGHNT, YYREEE (reference sequence). This CDR3 has 14 residues. Trimming removed 1 base from V and 3 bases from J, with 10 bases in between. CDR3: CASSLSPNEETQYF. The CDR3, as DNA: TGTGCCAGCAGCTTGTCCCCGAATGAAGAGACCCAGTACTTC. The full variable domain, in which reference TRBV5-4 and TRBJ2-5 provide the parts outside the CDR3, is ETGVTQSPTHLIKTRGQQVTLRCSSQSGHNTVSWYQQALGQGPQFIFQYYREEENGRGNFPPRFSGLQFPNYSSELNVNALELDDSALYLCASSLSPNEETQYFGPGTRLLVL.

The V gene is TRBV4-3, the J gene TRBJ2-3, with D uncertain. Trimming pared 0 bases from V and 2 bases from J, leaving 12 bases between. The germline V gene has CDR1 LGHNA and CDR2 YSLEER. This CDR3 contains 16 residues. The CDR3 coding sequence is TGCGCCAGCAGCCAAGATCGTAACTACCTCACAGATACGCAGTATTTT. Protein sequence: CASSQDRNYLTDTQYF.

On this clone: The same CDR3 is also encoded by other DNA sequences in this sample. The rearrangement joins TRBV28 to TRBJ2-2; D may be TRBD1 (5 bases). V lost 6 bases, J lost 1 base, and 9 bases lay in between. CDR1 is MDHEN, CDR2 SYDVKM, per germline. The CDR3 sequence is 14 residues long. The CDR3 DNA is TGTGCCAGCAGGGGGCGCGGGAACACCGGGGAGCTGTTTTTT. Translated: CASRGRGNTGELFF.

This clone was seen a few times. The V gene is TRBV7-2, the J gene TRBJ2-4; 9 positions agree with TRBD2. The V segment lost 5 bases and the J segment 6 bases; nucleotides outside the gene matches: 14. The CDR3 spans 17 residues. Germline lookup yields CDR1 SGHTA and CDR2 FQGNSA. CDR3 DNA: TGTGCCAGCAGCGGAGGGGGACTAGCTTCTGGGGTAAACATTCAGTACTTC. Translating gives CASSGGGLASGVNIQYF.